A selection of T cell receptor beta chains follows, all from one sample in a study of blood T cell repertoires in COVID-19. TCRdb's table, derived via immunoSEQ multiplex PCR, lists solely in-frame clones and lacks some. The sample includes 100,000 to 150,000 clones, approximately 74% of them seen just once. Sequencing input: peripheral blood. The receptors were sampled from a woman between 65 and 79 years old with acute or convalescent COVID-19. The CDR3 runs from the conserved cysteine through the conserved F or W. D genes are given only for firm matches. Not every row has a clone size; where given, it reads once, few, many or a size class.

d_call	clone_size	v_call	j_call	cdr3_aa	cdr3_nt
.	.	TRBV27	TRBJ2-2	CASSPGSYTGELFF	TGTGCCAGCAGTCCAGGGTCATACACCGGGGAGCTGTTTTTT
.	.	TRBV27	TRBJ1-3	CASSQNRVGNTIYF	TGTGCCAGCAGTCAGAACAGGGTCGGAAACACCATATATTTT
.	many	TRBV4-2	TRBJ1-1	CASSRGGGTEAFF	TGTGCCAGCAGCCGGGGGGGTGGGACTGAAGCTTTCTTT
.	.	TRBV6-5	TRBJ2-5	CASSVRGGAGETQYF	TGTGCCAGCAGCGTGCGAGGGGGCGCGGGGGAGACCCAGTACTTC
.	.	TRBV7-2	TRBJ2-7	CASSLASHGQYF	TGTGCCAGCAGCTTAGCGAGCCATGGGCAGTACTTC
TRBD1	.	TRBV7-2	TRBJ2-7	CASSLVGTGGHEQYF	TGTGCCAGCAGCTTAGTAGGGACAGGGGGCCACGAGCAGTACTTC
.	.	TRBV7-3	TRBJ1-1	CASSQEPNTEAFF	TGTGCCAGCAGCCAAGAGCCGAACACTGAAGCTTTCTTT
TRBD2	.	TRBV5-1	TRBJ2-3	CASSLSSGGEDTQYF	TGCGCCAGCAGCTTGAGTAGCGGGGGTGAAGATACGCAGTATTTT
TRBD2	few	TRBV7-8	TRBJ2-7	CASSLDTLAGVEQYF	TGTGCCAGCAGCTTAGACACATTAGCGGGAGTCGAGCAGTACTTC
.	.	TRBV2	TRBJ1-2	CASSDRRSDNYGYTF	TGTGCCAGCAGTGATAGGCGAAGCGATAACTATGGCTACACCTTC
.	.	TRBV10-3	TRBJ2-1	CASMGFIGYNEQFF	TGTGCCTCCATGGGCTTTATTGGATACAATGAGCAGTTCTTC
TRBD1	.	TRBV6-1	TRBJ1-4	CASSERGTGSGEKLFF	TGTGCCAGCAGTGAGCGGGGGACAGGGAGTGGAGAAAAACTGTTTTTT
TRBD1	.	TRBV28	TRBJ1-6	CASRETGPNSPLHF	TGTGCCAGCAGGGAGACAGGGCCTAATTCACCCCTCCACTTT
TRBD1	.	TRBV19	TRBJ1-2	CASAATGDYGYTF	TGTGCCAGTGCTGCGACAGGGGACTATGGCTACACCTTC
.	.	TRBV27	TRBJ2-3	CASSFSGDRTDTQYF	TGTGCCAGCAGTTTCTCAGGGGATCGCACAGATACGCAGTATTTT
TRBD1	many	TRBV30	TRBJ1-1	CAWRGQGYTEAFF	TGTGCCTGGAGGGGACAGGGGTACACTGAAGCTTTCTTT
.	.	TRBV21-1	TRBJ2-2	CASSSSVELFF	TGTGCCAGCAGCAGTTCTGTGGAGCTGTTTTTT
TRBD1	.	TRBV5-1	TRBJ2-7	CASSGTGPSYEQYF	TGCGCCAGCAGCGGGACAGGACCCTCCTACGAGCAGTACTTC
.	.	TRBV13	TRBJ2-1	CASSTYHNGDEQFF	TGTGCCAGCAGCACTTACCACAACGGGGATGAGCAGTTCTTC
TRBD1	.	TRBV12-3/TRBV12-4	TRBJ2-1	CASRPGQGQQFF	TGTGCCAGCAGACCCGGACAGGGACAACAGTTCTTC
.	once	TRBV6-5	TRBJ2-5	CASGGWETQYF	TGTGCCAGCGGGGGCTGGGAGACCCAGTACTTC
.	.	TRBV27	TRBJ1-1	CASSLSQGLNTEAFF	TGTGCCAGCAGTTTATCGCAGGGGCTGAACACTGAAGCTTTCTTT
.	.	TRBV19	TRBJ1-2	CASSIDRSYGYTF	TGTGCCAGTAGTATAGACAGAAGCTATGGCTACACCTTC
.	few	TRBV4-3	TRBJ2-5	CASSQEWGAGETQYF	TGCGCCAGCAGCCAAGAGTGGGGCGCGGGGGAGACCCAGTACTTC
.	.	TRBV19	TRBJ1-1	CASKLGGTGNTEAFF	TGTGCCAGTAAGTTAGGGGGAACGGGGAACACTGAAGCTTTCTTT
TRBD1	.	TRBV6-2/TRBV6-3	TRBJ1-5	CASSYRPGTGGFDQPQHF	TGTGCCAGCAGTTACCGGCCCGGGACAGGGGGTTTCGATCAGCCCCAGCATTTT